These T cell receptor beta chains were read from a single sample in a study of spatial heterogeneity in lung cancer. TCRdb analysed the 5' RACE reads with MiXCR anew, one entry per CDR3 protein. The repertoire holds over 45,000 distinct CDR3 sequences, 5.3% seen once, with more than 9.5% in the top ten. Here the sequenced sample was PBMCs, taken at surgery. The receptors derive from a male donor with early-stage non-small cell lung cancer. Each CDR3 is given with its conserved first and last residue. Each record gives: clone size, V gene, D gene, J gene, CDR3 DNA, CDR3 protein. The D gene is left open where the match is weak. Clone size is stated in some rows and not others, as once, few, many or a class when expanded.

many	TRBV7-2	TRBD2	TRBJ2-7	TGTGCCAGCAGCTTGGGACTAGCGGGATTCTCCTACGAGCAGTACTTC	CASSLGLAGFSYEQYF
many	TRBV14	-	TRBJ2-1	TGTGCCAGCACTCCGAAGAGGGTCGGTGAGCAGTTCTTC	CASTPKRVGEQFF
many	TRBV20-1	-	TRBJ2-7	TGCAGTGCTAGAGATGGCGGCTACGAGCAGTACTTC	CSARDGGYEQYF
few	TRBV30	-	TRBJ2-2	TGTGCCTGGAGTGTTCCGAACGGCCTGCGAATCGGGGAGCTGTTTTTT	CAWSVPNGLRIGELFF
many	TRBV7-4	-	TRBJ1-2	TGTGCCAGCAGCTTAGTTTTCCAGGTGGTACTTTTTAGGAATGGCTACACCTTC	CASSLVFQVVLFRNGYTF
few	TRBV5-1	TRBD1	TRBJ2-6	TGCGCCAGCAGCTTGGCCCCCCCGGGACAGGGAGGCGCTGGGGCCAACGTCCTGACTTTC	CASSLAPPGQGGAGANVLTF
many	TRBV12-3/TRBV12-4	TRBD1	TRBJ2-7	TGTGCCAGCAGGGCGAGGGACAGCTCCTACGAGCAGTACTTC	CASRARDSSYEQYF
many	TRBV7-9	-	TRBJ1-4	TGTGCCAGCAGCTTTAACGGGGCGCGGGAAAAACTGTTTTTT	CASSFNGAREKLFF
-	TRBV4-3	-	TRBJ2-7	TGCGCCAGCAGCAAGATAGCAGGGTTCTCCTACGAGCAGTACTTC	CASSKIAGFSYEQYF
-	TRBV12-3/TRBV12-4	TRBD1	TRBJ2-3	TGTGCCAGCAGTTTTACAGGGGCAGATACGCAGTATTTT	CASSFTGADTQYF
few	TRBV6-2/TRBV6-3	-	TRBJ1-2	TGTGCCAGCAGCCGGGGTTCCCCGGACTATGGCTACACCTTC	CASSRGSPDYGYTF
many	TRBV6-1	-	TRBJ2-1	TGTGCCACCGCTTTCACTTCAGCGGGCTCGCCGGTCAATGAGCAGTTCTTC	CATAFTSAGSPVNEQFF
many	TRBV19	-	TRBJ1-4	TGTGCCAGTAGTACCTTTGCGGTGGGAACTAATGAAAAACTGTTTTTT	CASSTFAVGTNEKLFF
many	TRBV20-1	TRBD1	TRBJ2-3	TGCAGTGCTAGATCGACGGGACAGGGCTTGTATACGCAGTATTTT	CSARSTGQGLYTQYF
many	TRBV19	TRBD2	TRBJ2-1	TGTGCCAGTAGTACGACCGGGACTAGGCCCTACAATGAGCAGTTCTTC	CASSTTGTRPYNEQFF
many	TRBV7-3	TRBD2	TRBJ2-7	TGTGCCAGCAGCCCGCTGGCGGGAGGCCTCTACGAGCAGTACTTC	CASSPLAGGLYEQYF
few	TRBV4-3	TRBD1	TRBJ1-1	TGCGCCAGCAGCCAAGATGGGACAGGGGTCATCCCCACTTCGAACACTGAAGCTTTCTTT	CASSQDGTGVIPTSNTEAFF
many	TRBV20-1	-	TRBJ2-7	TGCAGTGTCCCCAGATGGGAAGGGAATTCCGAGCAGTACTTC	CSVPRWEGNSEQYF
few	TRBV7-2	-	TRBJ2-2	TGTGCCAGCAGCTTATACCAGGTGGATTTCGGGGAGCTGTTTTTT	CASSLYQVDFGELFF
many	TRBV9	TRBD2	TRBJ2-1	TGTGCCAGCAGCGTAGGGCTAGCGGAGGACAATGAGCAGTTCTTC	CASSVGLAEDNEQFF
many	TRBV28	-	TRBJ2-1	TGTGCCAGCAAAACGCCCCCGTCCGGGGCAGGACCAACCCATGAGCAGTTCTTC	CASKTPPSGAGPTHEQFF
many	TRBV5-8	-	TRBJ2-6	TGTGCCAGCAGCTTGGAGGTTGGGGCTGGGGCCAACGTCCTGACTTTC	CASSLEVGAGANVLTF
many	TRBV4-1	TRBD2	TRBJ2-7	TGCGCCAGCAGCCTGGGGACTAGCGGGACCTACGAGCAGTACTTC	CASSLGTSGTYEQYF
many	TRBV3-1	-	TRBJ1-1	TGTGCCAGCAGCCAAGGGACGGTATTTACTGAAGCTTTCTTT	CASSQGTVFTEAFF
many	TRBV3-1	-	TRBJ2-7	TGTGCCAGCAGCCAGGGTCCGAGCTCCTACGAGCAGTACTTC	CASSQGPSSYEQYF
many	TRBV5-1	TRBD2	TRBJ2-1	TGCGCCAGCAGCCCGACTAGCGGGAATGGCTATGAGCAGTTCTTC	CASSPTSGNGYEQFF
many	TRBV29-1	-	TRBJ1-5	TGCAGCGTTGGTCCGGGGAGCAATCAGCCCCAGCATTTT	CSVGPGSNQPQHF
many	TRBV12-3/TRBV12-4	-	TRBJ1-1	TGTGCCAGCAGTTTCAGAGTAGCTGAAGCTTTCTTT	CASSFRVAEAFF
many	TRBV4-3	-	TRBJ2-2	TGCGCCAGCAGCCAAGTGGTTCCAACCACCGGGGAGCTGTTTTTT	CASSQVVPTTGELFF
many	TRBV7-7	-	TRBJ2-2	TGTGTCAGCAGCGGTTCAGAGGCTACCGGGGAGCTGTTTTTT	CVSSGSEATGELFF
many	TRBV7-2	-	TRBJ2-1	TGTGCCAGCAGCTCATCGCCGGGGCAGTTCTTC	CASSSSPGQFF
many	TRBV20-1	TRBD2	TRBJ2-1	TGCAGTGGGGAGCGGGAGGACGTAGACAATGAGCAGTTCTTC	CSGEREDVDNEQFF
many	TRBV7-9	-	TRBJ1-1	TGTGCCAGCAGCTTAGGGGGACAGAACACTGAAGCTTTCTTT	CASSLGGQNTEAFF
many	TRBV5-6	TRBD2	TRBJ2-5	TGTGCCAGCAGCTCCGGACTAGAAGAGACCCAGTACTTC	CASSSGLEETQYF
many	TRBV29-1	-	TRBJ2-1	TGCAGCGTTGAAACCGGTCAGGATGAGCAGTTCTTC	CSVETGQDEQFF
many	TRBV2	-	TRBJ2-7	TGTGCCAGCAGTGAAGGACAGGCTGCCTACGAGCAGTACTTC	CASSEGQAAYEQYF
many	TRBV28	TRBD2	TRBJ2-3	TGTGCCAGCAGTTTAGATCTAGCGGGAGGGACAGATACGCAGTATTTT	CASSLDLAGGTDTQYF
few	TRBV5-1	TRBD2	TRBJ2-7	TGCGTCAGCAGCTGGGGCTCGGGAGGGAATCCCTACGAGCAGTACTTC	CVSSWGSGGNPYEQYF
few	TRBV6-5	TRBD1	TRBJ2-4	TGTGCCAGCAGCCACAGGGGTCTAGCCAAAAACATTCAGTACTTC	CASSHRGLAKNIQYF
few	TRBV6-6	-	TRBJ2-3	TGTGCCAGCGGGCCCCCGGGGGAGAGTACGCAGTATTTT	CASGPPGESTQYF
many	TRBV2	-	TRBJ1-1	TGTGCCAGCAGGCAAGGACCGAACACTGAAGCTTTCTTT	CASRQGPNTEAFF
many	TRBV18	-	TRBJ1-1	TGTGCCAGCTCACCACGGGTAAGGAACACTGAAGCTTTCTTT	CASSPRVRNTEAFF
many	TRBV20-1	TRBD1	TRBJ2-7	TGCAGTGCTCATGACAGGGGGCCTTTCTACGAGCAGTACTTC	CSAHDRGPFYEQYF
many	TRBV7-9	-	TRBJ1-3	TGTGCCAGCAGCCCCGGGAGGACTTCCTCTGGAAACACCATATATTTT	CASSPGRTSSGNTIYF
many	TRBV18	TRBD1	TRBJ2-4	TGTGCCAGCTCCCATCCGGGACAGGGAAACATTCAGTACTTC	CASSHPGQGNIQYF
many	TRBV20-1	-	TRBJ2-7	TGCAGTGCTGGCCCTAAGGGAGGGACAGGAACCTACGAGCAGTACTTC	CSAGPKGGTGTYEQYF
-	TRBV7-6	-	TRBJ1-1	TGTGCCAGCAGCTTATTGCAGCTAGGGACGGCTACTGAAGCTTTCTTT	CASSLLQLGTATEAFF
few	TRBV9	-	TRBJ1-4	TGTGCCAGCAGCGTAGCTCTCGGGGAGAATGAAAAACTGTTTTTT	CASSVALGENEKLFF
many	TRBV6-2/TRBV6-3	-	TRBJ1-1	TGTGCCAGCAGTTACGCCAGGGAAGTAACTGAAGCTTTCTTT	CASSYAREVTEAFF
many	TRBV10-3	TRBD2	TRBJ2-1	TGTGCCATCAGAAATGGACTAGCGGGGGGCAATGAGCAGTTCTTC	CAIRNGLAGGNEQFF
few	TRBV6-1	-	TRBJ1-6	TGTGCCAGCAGTGAAGCCGGGGATCGCTATAATTCACCCCTCCACTTT	CASSEAGDRYNSPLHF
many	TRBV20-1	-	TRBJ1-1	TGCAGTGCTAGAGATAGGCTTGAGGTGTCGAACACTGAAGCTTTCTTT	CSARDRLEVSNTEAFF
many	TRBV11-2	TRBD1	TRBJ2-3	TGTGCCAGCAGCTTGGGGTTCGGGACAGGGATGTATTTT	CASSLGFGTGMYF
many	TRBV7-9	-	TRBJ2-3	TGTGCCAGCAGCTTTGTCGCGGTCACAGATACGCAGTATTTT	CASSFVAVTDTQYF
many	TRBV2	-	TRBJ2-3	TGTGCCAGCACAGGGGACTTTACCCAGGCGCAGTATTTT	CASTGDFTQAQYF
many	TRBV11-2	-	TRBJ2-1	TGTGCCAGCAGCTTGACCGGGGGCTCCTACAATGAGCAGTTCTTC	CASSLTGGSYNEQFF
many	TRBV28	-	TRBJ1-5	TGTGCCAGCAGTTTAGAGCCACGGACAGGCAATCAGCCCCAGCATTTT	CASSLEPRTGNQPQHF
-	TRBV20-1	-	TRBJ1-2	TGCAGTGTACGGAAAGAGTATGGCTACACCTTC	CSVRKEYGYTF
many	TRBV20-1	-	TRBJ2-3	TGCAGTCTGAAGAGACAGGTCACAGATACGCAGTATTTT	CSLKRQVTDTQYF
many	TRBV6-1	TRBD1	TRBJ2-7	TGTGCCAGTACAGGGGTCTACGAGCAGTACTTC	CASTGVYEQYF